This entry describes one T cell receptor (beta chain). The specificity of this receptor is unknown. There are no base qualities to consult, and no much larger clone falls within one base. The entry originates in a study of blood T cell repertoires in COVID-19 (TCRdb year 2020). Regarding the complete study: Collaborator samples came from the United States, Italy and Spain and covered acute and convalescent phases of COVID-19. The material from the prospective study consisted of cDNA or gDNA derived from T cells, B-cell-depleted T cells, or PBMCs. The dataset comprised deeply sampled blood TCRbeta repertoires from subjects exposed to, actively infected with, or recovered from COVID-19. The repertoires were released in a freely available public database intended as a resource for research on the immune response to SARS-CoV-2. The samples were drawn from two sources: the first 160 participants of the ongoing ImmuneRACE study, and 950 to 1,500 subjects contributed by 6 global collaborators. The sample metadata nearly always contained a de-identified subject ID, COVID-19 status, age in years and sex. HLA class I and class II types, where available, came from metadata supplied by the sample provider rather than from assay-based typing.

Trimming removed 5 bases from V and 6 bases from J; the gene matches leave 10 bases unexplained. Its CDR3 holds 15 amino acids, cysteine through phenylalanine. This entry keeps only the CDR3 DNA: 45 bases, framed from base 1. Based on the germline V gene, the CDR1 and CDR2 sequences are SGHTA and FQGNSA. What the work shows at the level of the full study, not this receptor alone: How much clinical and demographic metadata was included differed by source and by participant, and the metadata was provided uncurated.

TCRbeta CDR3 regions were amplified from genomic DNA by means of the immunoSEQ Assay, a bias-controlled multiplex PCR. Per the source publication's procedure: The number of nucleated cells in each sample was estimated from the amplification of reference gene primers within the assay. Sequence reads were collapsed and filtered to measure the absolute abundance of every unique TCRbeta CDR3 rearrangement. For each sample, productive Simpson clonality was calculated by taking the square root of Simpson's diversity index across productive rearrangements. Imported from immuneACCESS, the table was reduced by TCRdb to in-frame sequences with V and J called. These copies leave out some clones; in studies compared against another copy, an unresolved V gene accounts for under half, and the cause of the remainder is not known. V, J and clone size are taken as reported in that table, and D and trimming were inferred from the DNA itself. For this sample the table gives fewer than 45,000 clones, of which around 91% were detected only once. The biggest ten clones account for about 25% of the sample.

Whole blood was collected in K2EDTA tubes by collaborating institutions according to the institutions' own protocols. For TCRbeta analysis, collaborators shipped samples as frozen whole blood, isolated PBMCs, or DNA extracted from either of those sample types. The sequenced sample was peripheral blood. Recombination joined TRBV7-2 with TRBJ1-5, with TRBD1 identical over 7 junction bases. This receptor was identified in a man aged 55 to 70 with active or convalescent COVID-19. The bases are TGTGCCAGCAGCAAAGACAGGGCGGTGAGTCAGCCCCAGCATTTT. Its product reads: CASSKDRAVSQPQHF.